Listed below are T cell receptor beta chains from one sample, sequenced in a study of Graves' ophthalmopathy and Graves' hyperthyroidism. TCRdb reprocessed the multiplex PCR reads with MiXCR, giving one entry per CDR3 protein. The sample contains almost 750,000 distinct CDR3 sequences, 35% to 50% of which appear only once. Sequenced material: peripheral blood. These receptor sequences come from an adult man with Graves' ophthalmopathy. CDR3s include the opening cysteine and the closing phenylalanine or tryptophan. D genes are given only for firm matches. Not every row has a clone size; where given, it reads once, few, many or a size class.

j_call,clone_size,v_call,d_call,cdr3_aa,cdr3_nt
TRBJ2-6,NA,TRBV29-1,NA,CSVEEVRNRHSGANVLTF,TGCAGCGTTGAAGAAGTGCGGAACAGACACTCTGGGGCCAACGTCCTGACTTTC
TRBJ1-6,NA,TRBV20-1,NA,CSARRQGSDNSPLHF,TGCAGTGCTAGGCGGCAGGGCTCCGATAATTCACCCCTCCACTTT
TRBJ1-2,NA,TRBV20-1,NA,CSASREGYTF,TGCAGTGCGAGCCGGGAAGGCTACACCTTC
TRBJ2-5,NA,TRBV7-9,TRBD2,CASSYDGLAGDFETQYF,TGTGCCAGCAGTTACGATGGACTAGCGGGAGATTTCGAGACCCAGTACTTC
TRBJ1-5,NA,TRBV20-1,NA,CSARVGTLNSNQPQHF,TGCAGTGCTAGAGTTGGGACACTGAATAGCAATCAGCCCCAGCATTTT
TRBJ2-2,NA,TRBV12-3/TRBV12-4,NA,CASTRGVAPTGELFF,TGTGCCAGCACCCGGGGTGTTGCGCCGACCGGGGAGCTGTTTTTT
TRBJ1-1,few,TRBV7-9,TRBD1,CASSLSAGGNTEAFF,TGTGCCAGCAGCTTGAGCGCAGGGGGCAACACTGAAGCTTTCTTT
TRBJ2-7,NA,TRBV20-1,TRBD2,CSAEGRVGSYEQYF,TGCAGTGCGGAGGGGAGGGTGGGGTCCTACGAGCAGTACTTC
TRBJ1-1,few,TRBV6-5,TRBD1,CASSEPGTVGNTEAFF,TGTGCCAGCAGTGAACCCGGGACAGTGGGGAACACTGAAGCTTTCTTT
TRBJ1-6,NA,TRBV30,NA,CAWSSQYNSPLHF,TGTGCCTGGAGTAGCCAGTATAATTCACCCCTCCACTTT
TRBJ1-1,NA,TRBV15,TRBD1,CATSSGTGNLNTEAFF,TGTGCCACCAGCAGCGGGACAGGGAATCTGAACACTGAAGCTTTCTTT
TRBJ2-5,NA,TRBV7-2,NA,CASSQEDHLGGTQYF,TGCGCCAGCAGCCAAGAGGACCACCTAGGGGGGACCCAGTACTTC
TRBJ1-5,NA,TRBV2,NA,CASSQVPTRIEPQHF,TGTGCCAGCAGCCAAGTGCCAACACGTATTGAGCCCCAGCATTTT
TRBJ1-6,few,TRBV20-1,TRBD1,CSARGTDSPLHF,TGCAGTGCTAGGGGGACAGATTCACCCCTCCACTTT
TRBJ1-3,NA,TRBV9,NA,CASSYFRGPGNTIYF,TGTGCCAGCAGTTACTTCAGGGGCCCGGGAAACACCATATATTTT
TRBJ2-1,NA,TRBV25-1,NA,CASSEWGTWSYNEQFF,TGTGCCAGCAGTGAATGGGGGACATGGTCCTACAATGAGCAGTTCTTC
TRBJ2-5,many,TRBV12-3/TRBV12-4,TRBD1,CASSETGGGETQYF,TGTGCCAGCAGTGAGACAGGGGGCGGAGAGACCCAGTACTTC
TRBJ1-6,many,TRBV2,NA,CASSAAPLHF,TGTGCCAGCAGTGCCGCACCCCTCCACTTT
TRBJ2-5,NA,TRBV11-2,NA,CASSKPGYAGETQYF,TGTGCCAGCAGCAAACCGGGATATGCGGGAGAGACCCAGTACTTC
TRBJ1-2,few,TRBV19,TRBD1,CASSISGTDYGYTF,TGTGCCAGTAGTATCTCCGGGACAGATTATGGCTACACCTTC
TRBJ1-6,many,TRBV10-2,TRBD1,CASSDKDRGLSPLHF,TGCGCCAGCAGTGACAAGGACAGGGGGCTCTCACCCCTCCACTTT
TRBJ2-5,few,TRBV5-4,TRBD1,CASTTGAMNQETQYF,TGTGCCAGCACCACAGGGGCTATGAACCAAGAGACCCAGTACTTC
TRBJ2-3,NA,TRBV15,TRBD2,CATSRDPVGGPTDTQYF,TGTGCCACCAGCAGAGATCCTGTGGGAGGGCCTACAGATACGCAGTATTTT
TRBJ2-7,NA,TRBV20-1,TRBD1,CSARKPGQGLHEQYF,TGCAGTGCCAGAAAGCCGGGACAGGGACTGCACGAGCAGTACTTC
TRBJ2-5,many,TRBV10-3,NA,CAISGIAGFAETQYF,TGTGCCATCAGTGGTATTGCGGGGTTTGCAGAGACCCAGTACTTC
TRBJ1-6,NA,TRBV20-1,TRBD1,CSARDRQGASSPLHF,TGCAGTGCTAGAGATAGACAGGGGGCTAGCTCACCCCTCCACTTT
TRBJ2-7,NA,TRBV2,NA,CASSSPPHREQYF,TGTGCCAGCAGTTCTCCCCCCCACCGGGAGCAGTACTTC
TRBJ1-1,few,TRBV7-9,NA,CASSSPAGTEAFF,TGTGCCAGCAGCTCCCCCGCGGGGACTGAAGCTTTCTTT
TRBJ1-6,NA,TRBV25-1,NA,CASSPSQGGGVMFSPLHF,TGTGCCAGCAGCCCCTCCCAAGGGGGGGGAGTTATGTTTTCACCCCTCCACTTT
TRBJ1-5,few,TRBV20-1,TRBD1,CSAAGQGLDSNQPQHF,TGCAGTGCCGCGGGACAGGGCCTCGATAGCAATCAGCCCCAGCATTTT